This T cell receptor beta chain was obtained from a study of blood T cell repertoires in COVID-19. On the study more broadly: Samples representing acute and convalescent COVID-19 were sourced from the United States, Italy and Spain. Sources were T cells, B-cell-depleted T cells, or PBMCs; the material itself was cDNA or gDNA.

Original analysis: Reference gene primer amplification gave estimated nucleated cell counts. Clones were sequenced by immunoSEQ multiplex PCR, and TCRdb holds only the in-frame ones, with some missing. V, J and clone size were drawn from that table, and D and trimming were deduced from the DNA. The data show 350,000 to 500,000 clones, about 87% seen once. One Seattle source followed patients from active infection through their disease course. The CDR3 runs to 14 residues. The V gene's germline CDR1 is SNHLY and CDR2 FYNNEI. Trimming pared 7 bases from V and 4 bases from J, leaving 16 bases between. The chain uses TRBV2 and TRBJ1-1, with TRBD1 as a possible D gene (6 bases). The source material was peripheral blood. The receptor was isolated from a man in his late teens or twenties with COVID-19, enrolled during active disease. The CDR3 DNA sequence: TGTGCCAGCAACTTTCTCGGACAGCGCACTGAAGCTTTCTTT. Translated, it gives CASNFLGQRTEAFF.